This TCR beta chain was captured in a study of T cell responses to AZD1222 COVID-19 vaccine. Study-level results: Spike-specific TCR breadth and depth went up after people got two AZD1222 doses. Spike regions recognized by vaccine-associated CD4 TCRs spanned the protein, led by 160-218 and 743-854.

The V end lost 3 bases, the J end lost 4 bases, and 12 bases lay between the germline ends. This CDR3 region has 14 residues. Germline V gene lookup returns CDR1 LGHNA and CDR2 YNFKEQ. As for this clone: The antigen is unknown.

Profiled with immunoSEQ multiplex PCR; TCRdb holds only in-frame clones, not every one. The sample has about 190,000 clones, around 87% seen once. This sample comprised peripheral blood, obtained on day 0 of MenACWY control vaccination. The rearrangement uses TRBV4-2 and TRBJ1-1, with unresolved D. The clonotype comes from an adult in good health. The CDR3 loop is CASSQVDERTEAFF. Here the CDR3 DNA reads TGTGCCAGCAGCCAGGTGGACGAACGCACTGAAGCTTTCTTT.